The subject of this entry is one T cell receptor beta chain. The protocol was immunoSEQ multiplex PCR, while the TCRdb copy is restricted to in-frame clones and leaves out a portion. Altogether about 1,900,000 clones are present, about 95% being singletons, with the ten largest covering less than 1.5%. These data come from a study of shared clonotypes between healthy human individuals. Naive CD8 cells comprised CD45RO-negative, CCR7-positively selected cells, excluding terminally differentiated effector memory CD45RA+ cells. The sequence derives from a man between 18 and 35 years old in good health. Sequenced: naive CD8+ T cells sorted from blood.

The CDR3 bases are TGTGCCAGCAGGGGACTAGCGGGAGGTCGGAACGAGCAGTACTTC. Residues: CASRGLAGGRNEQYF. The V gene is TRBV13, the J gene TRBJ2-7, with 15 positions matching TRBD2. CDR3 length: 15 residues. The J segment lost 5 bases and the V segment lost 6 bases, leaving 5 bases of the junction unmatched. The germline gives CDR1 PRHDT, CDR2 FYEKMQ (reference sequence).